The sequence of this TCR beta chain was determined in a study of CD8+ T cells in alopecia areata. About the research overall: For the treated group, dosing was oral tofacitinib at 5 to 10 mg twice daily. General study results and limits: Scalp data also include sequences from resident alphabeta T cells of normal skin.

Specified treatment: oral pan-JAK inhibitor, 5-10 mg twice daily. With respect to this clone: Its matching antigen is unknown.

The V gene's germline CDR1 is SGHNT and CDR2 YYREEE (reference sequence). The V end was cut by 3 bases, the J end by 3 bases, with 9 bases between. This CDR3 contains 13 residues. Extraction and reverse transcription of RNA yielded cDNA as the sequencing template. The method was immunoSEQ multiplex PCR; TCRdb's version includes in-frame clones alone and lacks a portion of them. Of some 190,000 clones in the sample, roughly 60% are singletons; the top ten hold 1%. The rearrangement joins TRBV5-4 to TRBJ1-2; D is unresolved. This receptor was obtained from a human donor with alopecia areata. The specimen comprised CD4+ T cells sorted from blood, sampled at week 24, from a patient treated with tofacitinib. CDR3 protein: CASSYNWDYGYTF. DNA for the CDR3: TGTGCCAGCAGCTATAACTGGGACTATGGCTACACCTTC.